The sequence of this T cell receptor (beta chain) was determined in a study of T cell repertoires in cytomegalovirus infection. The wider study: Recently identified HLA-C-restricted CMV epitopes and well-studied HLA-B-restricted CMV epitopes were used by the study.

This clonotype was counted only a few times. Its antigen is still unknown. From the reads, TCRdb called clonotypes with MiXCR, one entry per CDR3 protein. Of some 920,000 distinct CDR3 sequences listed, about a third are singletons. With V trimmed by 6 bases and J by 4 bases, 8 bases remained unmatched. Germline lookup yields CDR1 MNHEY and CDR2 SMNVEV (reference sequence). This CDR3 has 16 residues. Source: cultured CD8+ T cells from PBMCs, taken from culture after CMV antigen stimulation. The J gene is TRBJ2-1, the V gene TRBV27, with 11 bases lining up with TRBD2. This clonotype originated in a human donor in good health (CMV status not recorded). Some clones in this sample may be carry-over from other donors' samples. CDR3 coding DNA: TGTGCCAGCAGCAACATAGCGGGGGGGCAGTACAATGAGCAGTTCTTC. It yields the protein CASSNIAGGQYNEQFF.